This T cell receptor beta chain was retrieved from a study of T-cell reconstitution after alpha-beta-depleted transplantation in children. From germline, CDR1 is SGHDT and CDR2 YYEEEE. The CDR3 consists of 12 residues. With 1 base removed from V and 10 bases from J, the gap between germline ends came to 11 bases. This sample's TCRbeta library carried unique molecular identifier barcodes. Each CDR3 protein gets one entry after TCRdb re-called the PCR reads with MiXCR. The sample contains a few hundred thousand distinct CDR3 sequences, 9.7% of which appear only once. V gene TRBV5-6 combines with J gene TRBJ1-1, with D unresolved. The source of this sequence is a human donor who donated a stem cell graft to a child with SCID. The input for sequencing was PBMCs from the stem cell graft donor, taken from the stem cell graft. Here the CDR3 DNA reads TGTGCCAGCAGCTTGTACCGGGTAGGAGCTTTCTTT. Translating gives CASSLYRVGAFF.